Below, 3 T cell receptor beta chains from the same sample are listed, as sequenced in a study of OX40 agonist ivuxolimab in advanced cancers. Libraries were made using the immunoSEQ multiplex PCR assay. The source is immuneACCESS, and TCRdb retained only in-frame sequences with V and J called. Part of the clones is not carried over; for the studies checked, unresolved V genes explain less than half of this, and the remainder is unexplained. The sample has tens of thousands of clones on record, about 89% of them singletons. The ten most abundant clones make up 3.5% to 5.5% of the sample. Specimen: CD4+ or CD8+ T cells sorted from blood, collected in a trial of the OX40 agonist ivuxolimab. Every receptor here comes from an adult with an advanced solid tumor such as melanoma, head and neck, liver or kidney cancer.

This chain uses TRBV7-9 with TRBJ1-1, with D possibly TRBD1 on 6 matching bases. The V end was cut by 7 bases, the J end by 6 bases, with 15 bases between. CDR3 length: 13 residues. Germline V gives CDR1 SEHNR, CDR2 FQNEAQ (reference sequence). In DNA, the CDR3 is TGTGCCAGCAACTTTCCTAGGACAGCTGAAGCTTTCTTT. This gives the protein CASNFPRTAEAFF.

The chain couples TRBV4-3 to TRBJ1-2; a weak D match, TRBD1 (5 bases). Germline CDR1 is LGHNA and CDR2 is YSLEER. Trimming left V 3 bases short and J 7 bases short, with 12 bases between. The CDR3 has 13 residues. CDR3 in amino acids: CASSHPGASGYTF. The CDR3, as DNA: TGCGCCAGCAGCCACCCCGGGGCGAGTGGCTACACCTTC.

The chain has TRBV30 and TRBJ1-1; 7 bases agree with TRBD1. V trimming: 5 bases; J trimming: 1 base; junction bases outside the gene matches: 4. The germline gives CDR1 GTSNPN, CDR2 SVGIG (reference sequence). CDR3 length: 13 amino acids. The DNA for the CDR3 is TGTGCCTGGCGACAGGGTCCGAACACTGAAGCTTTCTTT. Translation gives CAWRQGPNTEAFF.